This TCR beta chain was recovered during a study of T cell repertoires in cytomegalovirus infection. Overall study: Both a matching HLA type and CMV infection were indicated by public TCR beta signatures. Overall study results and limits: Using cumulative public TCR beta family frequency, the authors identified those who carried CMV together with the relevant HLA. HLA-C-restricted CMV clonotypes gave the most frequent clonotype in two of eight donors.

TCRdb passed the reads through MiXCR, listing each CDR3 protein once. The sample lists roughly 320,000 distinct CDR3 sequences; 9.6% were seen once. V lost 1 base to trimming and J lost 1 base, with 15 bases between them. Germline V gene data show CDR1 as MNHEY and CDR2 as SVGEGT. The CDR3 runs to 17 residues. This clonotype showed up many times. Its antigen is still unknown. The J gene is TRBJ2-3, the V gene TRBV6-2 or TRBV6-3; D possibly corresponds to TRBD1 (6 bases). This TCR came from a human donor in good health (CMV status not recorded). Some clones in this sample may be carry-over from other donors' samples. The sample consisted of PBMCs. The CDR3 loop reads CASSYYAQGLGTDTQYF. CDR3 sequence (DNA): TGTGCCAGCAGTTACTACGCACAGGGATTAGGCACAGATACGCAGTATTTT.